The subject of this entry is one T cell receptor (beta chain). This entry belongs to a study of shared clonotypes between healthy human individuals. About the research overall: Three plates were used per donor for CD4 naive, three for CD4 memory, two for CD8 naive and one for CD8 memory.

Sequencing was performed with immunoSEQ multiplex PCR; in TCRdb, only in-frame clones are kept and a portion is missing. The sample consists of 950,000 to 1,100,000 clones, about 80% of them appearing once. The TCR comes from a man younger than 35 in good health. The sequencing input was memory CD4+ T cells sorted from blood. The subset denotes: CD45RA-negative fraction.

This CDR3 is CAIRQQDNSPLHF. Written as DNA, the CDR3 is TGTGCCATCCGCCAACAGGATAATTCACCCCTCCACTTT. V usage is TRBV10-3 and J usage is TRBJ1-6, with D possibly matching TRBD1 (5 bases). The germline V gene has CDR1 ENHRY and CDR2 SYGVKD. V lost 8 bases, J lost 5 bases, and 10 bases lay in between. This CDR3 spans 13 amino acids.